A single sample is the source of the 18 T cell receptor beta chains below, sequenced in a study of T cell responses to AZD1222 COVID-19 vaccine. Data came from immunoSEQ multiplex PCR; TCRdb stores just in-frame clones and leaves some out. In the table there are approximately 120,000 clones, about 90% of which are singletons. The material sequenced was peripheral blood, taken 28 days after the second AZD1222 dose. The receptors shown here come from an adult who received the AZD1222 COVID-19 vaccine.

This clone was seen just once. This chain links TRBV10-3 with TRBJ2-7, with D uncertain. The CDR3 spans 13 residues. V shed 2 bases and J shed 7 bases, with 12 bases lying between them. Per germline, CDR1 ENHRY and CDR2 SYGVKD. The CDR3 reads CAISEGPGWEQYF. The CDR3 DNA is TGTGCCATCAGTGAGGGCCCCGGATGGGAGCAGTACTTC.

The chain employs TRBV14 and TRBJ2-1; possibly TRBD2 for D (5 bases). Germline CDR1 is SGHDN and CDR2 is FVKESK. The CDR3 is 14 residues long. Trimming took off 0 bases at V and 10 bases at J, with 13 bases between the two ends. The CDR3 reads CASSQERAIDEQFF. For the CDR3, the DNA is TGTGCCAGCAGCCAAGAGAGGGCGATCGACGAGCAGTTCTTC.

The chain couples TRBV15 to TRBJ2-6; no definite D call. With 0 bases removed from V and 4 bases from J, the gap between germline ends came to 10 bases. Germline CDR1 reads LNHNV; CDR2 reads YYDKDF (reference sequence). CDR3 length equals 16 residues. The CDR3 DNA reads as TGTGCCACCAGCAGAGATCAGGCGGCCGGGGCCAACGTCCTGACTTTC. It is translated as CATSRDQAAGANVLTF.

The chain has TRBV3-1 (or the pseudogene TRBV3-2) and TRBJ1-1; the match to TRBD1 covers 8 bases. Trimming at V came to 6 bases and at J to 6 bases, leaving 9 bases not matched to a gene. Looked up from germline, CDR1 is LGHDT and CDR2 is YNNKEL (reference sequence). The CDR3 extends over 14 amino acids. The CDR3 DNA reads TGTGCCAGCAGACTTACAGGGGGGCCAGCTGAAGCTTTCTTT. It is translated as CASRLTGGPAEAFF.

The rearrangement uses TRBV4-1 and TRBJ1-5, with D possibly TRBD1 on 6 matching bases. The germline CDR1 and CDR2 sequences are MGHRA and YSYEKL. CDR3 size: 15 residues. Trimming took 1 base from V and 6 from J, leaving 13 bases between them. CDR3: CASSQVSGGGQPQHF. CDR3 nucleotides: TGCGCCAGCAGCCAAGTTTCGGGGGGCGGTCAGCCCCAGCATTTT.

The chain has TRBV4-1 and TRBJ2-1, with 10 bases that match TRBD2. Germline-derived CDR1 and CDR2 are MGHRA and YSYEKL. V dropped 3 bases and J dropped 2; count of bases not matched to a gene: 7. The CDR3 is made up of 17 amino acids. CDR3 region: CASSQTASGGPYNEQFF. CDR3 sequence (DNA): TGCGCCAGCAGCCAGACGGCTAGCGGGGGCCCCTACAATGAGCAGTTCTTC.

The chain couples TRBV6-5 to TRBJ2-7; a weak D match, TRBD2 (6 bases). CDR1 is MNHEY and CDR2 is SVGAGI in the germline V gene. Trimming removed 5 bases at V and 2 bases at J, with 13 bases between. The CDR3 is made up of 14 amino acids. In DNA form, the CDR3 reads TGTGCCAGCAGTCCCGGGACTTCAGCCTACGAGCAGTACTTC. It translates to CASSPGTSAYEQYF.

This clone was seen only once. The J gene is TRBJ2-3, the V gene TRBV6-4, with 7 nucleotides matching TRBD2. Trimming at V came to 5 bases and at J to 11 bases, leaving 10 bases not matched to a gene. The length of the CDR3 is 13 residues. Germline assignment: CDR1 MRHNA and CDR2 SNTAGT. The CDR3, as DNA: TGTGCCAGCAGTACCGGGACTATTGCCGAGCAGTATTTT. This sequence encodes CASSTGTIAEQYF.

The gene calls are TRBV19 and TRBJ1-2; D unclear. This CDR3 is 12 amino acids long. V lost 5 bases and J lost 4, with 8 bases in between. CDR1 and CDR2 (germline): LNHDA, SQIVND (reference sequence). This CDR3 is CASSSQSYGYTF. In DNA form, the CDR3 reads TGTGCCAGTAGTTCCCAGAGCTATGGCTACACCTTC.

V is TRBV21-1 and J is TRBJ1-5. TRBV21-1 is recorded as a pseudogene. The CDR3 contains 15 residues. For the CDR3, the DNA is TGTGCCAGCAGCAAAGGGTCGGGGACCAATCAGCCCCAGCATTTT. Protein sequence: CASSKGSGTNQPQHF.

The CDR3 coding sequence is TGTGCCAGTAGTATAAATCACGGCACAGATACGCAGTATTTT. Amino acids: CASSINHGTDTQYF. The V call is TRBV19, the J call TRBJ2-3, with D unresolved. CDR3 length: 14 residues. CDR1 is LNHDA and CDR2 is SQIVND in the germline V gene (reference sequence). The V and J ends lost 2 bases and 1 base respectively, with 7 bases between them.

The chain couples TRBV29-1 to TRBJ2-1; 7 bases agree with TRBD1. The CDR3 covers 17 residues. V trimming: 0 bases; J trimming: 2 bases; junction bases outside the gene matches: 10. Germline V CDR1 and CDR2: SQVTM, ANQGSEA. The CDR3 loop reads CSVEDAEQGITYNEQFF. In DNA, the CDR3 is TGCAGCGTTGAAGACGCGGAACAGGGGATAACCTACAATGAGCAGTTCTTC.

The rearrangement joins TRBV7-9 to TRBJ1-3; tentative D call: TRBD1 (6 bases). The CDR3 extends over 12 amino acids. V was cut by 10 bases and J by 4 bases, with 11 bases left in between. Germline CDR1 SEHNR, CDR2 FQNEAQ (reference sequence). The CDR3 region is CATKTGGNTIYF. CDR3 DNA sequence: TGTGCCACCAAGACAGGAGGAAACACCATATATTTT.

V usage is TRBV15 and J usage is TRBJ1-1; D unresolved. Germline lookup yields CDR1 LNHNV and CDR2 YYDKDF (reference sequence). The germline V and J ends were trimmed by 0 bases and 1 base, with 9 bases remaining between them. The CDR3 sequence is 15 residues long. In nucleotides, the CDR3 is TGTGCCACCAGCAGAGAACAGACATGGAACACTGAAGCTTTCTTT. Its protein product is CATSREQTWNTEAFF.

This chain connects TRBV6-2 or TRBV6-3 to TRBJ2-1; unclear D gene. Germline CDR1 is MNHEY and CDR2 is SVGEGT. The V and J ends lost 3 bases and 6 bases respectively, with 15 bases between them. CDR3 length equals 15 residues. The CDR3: CASSYLLGVSNEQFF. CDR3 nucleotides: TGTGCCAGCAGTTATCTTTTAGGAGTTAGCAATGAGCAGTTCTTC.

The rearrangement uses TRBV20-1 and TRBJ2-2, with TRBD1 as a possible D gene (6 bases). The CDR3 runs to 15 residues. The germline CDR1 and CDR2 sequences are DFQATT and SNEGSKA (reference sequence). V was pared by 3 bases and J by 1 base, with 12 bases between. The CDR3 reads CSASSGTLNTGELFF. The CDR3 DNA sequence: TGCAGTGCTAGTTCCGGGACACTGAACACCGGGGAGCTGTTTTTT.

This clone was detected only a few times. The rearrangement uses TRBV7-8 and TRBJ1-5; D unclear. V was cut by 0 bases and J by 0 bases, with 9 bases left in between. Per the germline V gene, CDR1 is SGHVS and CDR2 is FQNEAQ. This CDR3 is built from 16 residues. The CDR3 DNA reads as TGTGCCAGCAGCTTAGCGCCCGTCGGTAGCAATCAGCCCCAGCATTTT. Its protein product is CASSLAPVGSNQPQHF.

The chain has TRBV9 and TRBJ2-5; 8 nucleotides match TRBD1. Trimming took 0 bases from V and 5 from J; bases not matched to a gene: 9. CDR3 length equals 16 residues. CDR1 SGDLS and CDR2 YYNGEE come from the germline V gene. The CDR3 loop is CASSVDPRNRGETQYF. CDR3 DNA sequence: TGTGCCAGCAGCGTAGATCCCCGAAACAGGGGGGAGACCCAGTACTTC. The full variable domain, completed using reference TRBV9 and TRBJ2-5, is DSGVTQTPKHLITATGQRVTLRCSPRSGDLSVYWYQQSLDQGLQFLIQYYNGEERAKGNILERFSAQQFPDLHSELNLSSLELGDSALYFCASSVDPRNRGETQYFGPGTRLLVL.